Below, 11 T cell receptor beta chains from the same sample are listed, as sequenced in a study of PD-1 blockade in mismatch repair-deficient tumors. Profiling relied on immunoSEQ multiplex PCR, and the TCRdb table lists in-frame clones only, not all of them. The repertoire has over 100,000 clones, 60% to 85% of them found once; the top ten carry around 4.7%. The sequenced sample was peripheral blood, obtained 60 weeks after starting pembrolizumab. These receptors originate from an adult with mismatch repair-deficient cancer.

In its sample, this clone was seen a few times. The chain uses TRBV30 and TRBJ1-1; D gene unclear. The V end lost 7 bases, the J end lost 4 bases, and 13 bases lay between the germline ends. The CDR3 length is 12 residues. Germline loops: CDR1 GTSNPN, CDR2 SVGIG (reference sequence). The CDR3: CALEEGPTEAFF. CDR3 sequence (DNA): TGTGCCTTGGAAGAAGGTCCCACTGAAGCTTTCTTT. Drawing the rest from reference TRBV30 and TRBJ1-1, the complete variable domain is SQTIHQWPATLVQPVGSPLSLECTVEGTSNPNLYWYRQAAGRGLQLLFYSVGIGQISSEVPQNLSASRPQDRQFILSSKKLLLSDSGFYLCALEEGPTEAFFGQGTRLTVV.

This clone was observed once. This chain links TRBV29-1 with TRBJ2-1; D perhaps matches TRBD2 (6 bases). The CDR3 is made up of 14 amino acids. V was cut by 8 bases and J by 5 bases, with 19 bases left in between. Germline-derived CDR1 and CDR2 are SQVTM and ANQGSEA. This CDR3 is CSLKLRDRNNEQFF. The CDR3 region has the DNA TGCAGCCTAAAACTGCGGGATAGGAACAATGAGCAGTTCTTC.

In this sample, this clone turned up a few times. The rearrangement links TRBV5-4 to TRBJ2-7, with D possibly called TRBD1 or TRBD2 (5 bases each). V was trimmed by 1 base and J by 0 bases, leaving 8 bases between them. Germline V lookup: CDR1 SGHNT, CDR2 YYREEE (reference sequence). The length of the CDR3 is 14 residues. CDR3 nucleotide sequence: TGTGCCAGCAGCTTGCCAGGGAGCTCCTACGAGCAGTACTTC. This gives the protein CASSLPGSSYEQYF.

The chain has TRBV25-1 and TRBJ2-5; D tentatively fits TRBD1 or TRBD2 (5 bases each). Trimming cost V 5 bases and J 7 bases, with 17 bases left between them. The CDR3 runs 14 residues. CDR1 and CDR2 from the germline V gene are MGHDK and SYGVNS. DNA for the CDR3: TGTGCCAGCAGTTTTACCCCAGGGAGTGGGACCCAGTACTTC. It is translated as CASSFTPGSGTQYF. Variable domain in full (rest from reference TRBV25-1 and TRBJ2-5): EADIYQTPRYLVIGTGKKITLECSQTMGHDKMYWYQQDPGMELHLIHYSYGVNSTEKGDLSSESTVSRIRTEHFPLTLESARPSHTSQYLCASSFTPGSGTQYFGPGTRLLVL.

This chain joins TRBV19 and TRBJ1-5; unclear D gene. Trimming stripped 10 bases from V and 0 bases from J, with 16 bases between. CDR1 is LNHDA and CDR2 is SQIVND in the germline V gene (reference sequence). The CDR3 has 15 residues. CDR3 region: CATSLSPNSNQPQHF. CDR3 nucleotides: TGTGCCACCTCATTATCTCCAAATAGCAATCAGCCCCAGCATTTT.

The rearrangement uses TRBV6-6 and TRBJ2-1; TRBD2 matches at 10 bases. Germline CDR1 reads MNHNY; CDR2 reads SVGAGI (reference sequence). This CDR3 spans 15 amino acids. J gave up 4 bases and V 6 bases, and 6 bases lay outside the gene matches. In DNA, the CDR3 is TGTGCCAGCAGCCCTAGCGGGAGCCTTTACAATGAGCAGTTCTTC. This translates into CASSPSGSLYNEQFF.

This chain connects TRBV9 to TRBJ2-5; 9 bases agree with TRBD2. Germline CDR1 and CDR2: SGDLS and YYNGEE. J gave up 1 base and V 4 bases, and 5 bases lay outside the gene matches. CDR3 length: 15 amino acids. CDR3 nucleotides: TGTGCCAGCAGCCCCAGCGGGAGGCCCCAAGAGACCCAGTACTTC. Protein product: CASSPSGRPQETQYF.

This sequence joins TRBV6-1 and TRBJ2-1, with D possibly called TRBD1 or TRBD2 (5 bases each). Between the trimmed V and J ends, which lost 6 bases and 8 bases, there was a span of 11 bases. From germline, CDR1 is MNHNS and CDR2 SASEGT. This CDR3 is built from 12 residues. The CDR3 nucleotides read TGTGCCAGCAGCTCTGAGGGGCATGAGCAGTTCTTC. Protein sequence: CASSSEGHEQFF.

The genes are TRBV15 and TRBJ1-4; D gene uncertain. With 5 bases removed from V and 8 bases from J, the gap between germline ends came to 15 bases. The CDR3 is 14 amino acids. Germline CDR1 is LNHNV and CDR2 is YYDKDF (reference sequence). The CDR3 is CATSLGGVDEKLFF. The CDR3 nucleotides read TGTGCCACCAGCTTGGGCGGGGTGGACGAAAAACTGTTTTTT.

This chain links TRBV9 with TRBJ2-3, with 13 bases lining up with TRBD2. CDR1 and CDR2 from the germline V gene are SGDLS and YYNGEE. The J segment lost 4 bases and the V segment lost 3 bases, leaving 11 bases of the junction unmatched. The CDR3 length is 18 residues. For the CDR3, the DNA is TGTGCCAGCAGCGACGACGAGAGGACTAGCGGGGGCTCAGATACGCAGTATTTT. Translation: CASSDDERTSGGSDTQYF. Complete variable domain (other parts from reference TRBV9 and TRBJ2-3): DSGVTQTPKHLITATGQRVTLRCSPRSGDLSVYWYQQSLDQGLQFLIQYYNGEERAKGNILERFSAQQFPDLHSELNLSSLELGDSALYFCASSDDERTSGGSDTQYFGPGTRLTVL.

The genes are TRBV7-3 and TRBJ2-5; 7 nucleotides match TRBD2. Per the germline V gene, CDR1 is SGHTA and CDR2 is FQGTGA. The CDR3 runs 15 residues. The V and J ends lost 0 bases and 5 bases, in that order; junction bases with no gene match: 6. The CDR3 sequence: CASSLTAGAIETQYF. CDR3 nucleotide sequence: TGTGCCAGCAGCTTAACGGCGGGAGCAATCGAGACCCAGTACTTC.